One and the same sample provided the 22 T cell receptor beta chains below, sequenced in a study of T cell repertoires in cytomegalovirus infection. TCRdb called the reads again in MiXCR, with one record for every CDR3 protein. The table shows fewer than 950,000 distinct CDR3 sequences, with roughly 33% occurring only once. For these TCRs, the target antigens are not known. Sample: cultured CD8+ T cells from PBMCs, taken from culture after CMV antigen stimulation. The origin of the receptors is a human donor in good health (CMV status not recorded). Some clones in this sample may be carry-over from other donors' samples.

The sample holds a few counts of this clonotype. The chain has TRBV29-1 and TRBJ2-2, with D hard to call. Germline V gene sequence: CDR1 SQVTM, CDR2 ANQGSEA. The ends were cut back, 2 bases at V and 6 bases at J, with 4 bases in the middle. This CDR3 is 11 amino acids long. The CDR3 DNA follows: TGCAGCGTTGAACTGCCCGGGGAGCTGTTTTTT. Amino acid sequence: CSVELPGELFF.

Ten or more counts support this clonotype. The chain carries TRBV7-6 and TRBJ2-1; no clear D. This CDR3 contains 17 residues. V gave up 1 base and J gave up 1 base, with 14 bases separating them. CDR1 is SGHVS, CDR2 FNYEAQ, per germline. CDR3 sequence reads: CASSLGPLTSSYNEQFF. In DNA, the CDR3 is TGTGCCAGCAGCTTAGGCCCCTTAACCTCATCCTACAATGAGCAGTTCTTC.

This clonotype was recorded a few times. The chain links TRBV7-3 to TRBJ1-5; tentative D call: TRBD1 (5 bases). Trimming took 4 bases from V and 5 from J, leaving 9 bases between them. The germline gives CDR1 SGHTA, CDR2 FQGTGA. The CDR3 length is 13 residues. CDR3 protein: CASSSKGDQPQHF. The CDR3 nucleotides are TGTGCCAGCAGCTCTAAAGGGGATCAGCCCCAGCATTTT.

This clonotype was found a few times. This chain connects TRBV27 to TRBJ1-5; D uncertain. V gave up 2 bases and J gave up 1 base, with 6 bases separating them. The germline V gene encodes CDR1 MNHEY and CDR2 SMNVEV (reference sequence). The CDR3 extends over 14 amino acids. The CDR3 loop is CASSLGISNQPQHF. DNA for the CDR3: TGTGCCAGCAGTTTAGGGATAAGCAATCAGCCCCAGCATTTT.

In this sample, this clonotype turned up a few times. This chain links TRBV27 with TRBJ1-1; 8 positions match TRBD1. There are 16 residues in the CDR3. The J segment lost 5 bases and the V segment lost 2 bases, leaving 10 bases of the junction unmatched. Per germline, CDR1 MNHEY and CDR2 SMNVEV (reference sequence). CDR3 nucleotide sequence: TGTGCCAGCAGTTTAAGACAGGGGAGGTTGCGGACTGAAGCTTTCTTT. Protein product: CASSLRQGRLRTEAFF.

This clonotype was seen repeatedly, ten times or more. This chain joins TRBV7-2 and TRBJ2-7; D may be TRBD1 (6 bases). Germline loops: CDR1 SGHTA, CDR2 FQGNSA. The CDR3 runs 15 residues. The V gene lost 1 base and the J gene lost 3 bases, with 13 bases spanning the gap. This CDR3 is CASSLDSGTSYEQYF. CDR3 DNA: TGTGCCAGCAGCTTAGACTCGGGGACAAGCTACGAGCAGTACTTC.

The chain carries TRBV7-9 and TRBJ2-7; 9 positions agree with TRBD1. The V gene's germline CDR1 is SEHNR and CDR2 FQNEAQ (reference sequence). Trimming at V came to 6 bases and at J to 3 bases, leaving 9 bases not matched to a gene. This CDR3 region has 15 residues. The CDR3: CASSHPGQGIYEQYF. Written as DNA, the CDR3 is TGTGCCAGCAGTCATCCGGGACAGGGAATCTACGAGCAGTACTTC.

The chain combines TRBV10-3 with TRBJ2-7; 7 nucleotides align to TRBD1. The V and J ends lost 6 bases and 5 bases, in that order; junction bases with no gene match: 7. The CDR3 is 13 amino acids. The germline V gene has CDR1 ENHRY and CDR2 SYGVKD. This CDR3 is CAIRTGTVNEQYF. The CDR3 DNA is TGTGCCATCAGAACCGGGACAGTTAACGAGCAGTACTTC.

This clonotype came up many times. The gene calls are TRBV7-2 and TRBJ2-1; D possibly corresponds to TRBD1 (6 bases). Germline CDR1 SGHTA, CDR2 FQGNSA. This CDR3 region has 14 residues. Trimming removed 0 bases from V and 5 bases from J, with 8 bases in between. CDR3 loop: CASSLAGDNNEQFF. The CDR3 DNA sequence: TGTGCCAGCAGCTTAGCAGGGGACAACAATGAGCAGTTCTTC.

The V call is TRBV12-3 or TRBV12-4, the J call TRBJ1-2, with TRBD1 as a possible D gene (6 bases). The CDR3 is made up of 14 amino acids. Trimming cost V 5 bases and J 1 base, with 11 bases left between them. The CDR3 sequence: CASSQGTYNYGYTF. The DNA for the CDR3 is TGTGCCAGCAGTCAAGGGACATATAACTATGGCTACACCTTC.

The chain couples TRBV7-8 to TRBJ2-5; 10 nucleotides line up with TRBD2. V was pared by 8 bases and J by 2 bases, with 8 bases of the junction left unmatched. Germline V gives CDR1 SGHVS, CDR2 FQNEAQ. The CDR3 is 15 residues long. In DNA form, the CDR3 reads TGTGCCAGCCGCCCCACTAGCGGGAATCAAGAGACCCAGTACTTC. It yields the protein CASRPTSGNQETQYF.

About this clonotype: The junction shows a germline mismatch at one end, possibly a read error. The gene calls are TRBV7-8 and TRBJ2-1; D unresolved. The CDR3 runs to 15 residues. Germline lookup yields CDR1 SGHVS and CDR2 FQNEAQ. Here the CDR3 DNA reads TGTGCCAGCAGCTTAGAGGCAGTCTCCAACAATGAGCAGTTCTTC. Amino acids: CASSLEAVSNNEQFF.

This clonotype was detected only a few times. The DNA of the CDR3 is TGTGCCAGCAGCGTTGGGGACGGCTCCTACGAGCAGTACGTC. This gives the protein CASSVGDGSYEQYV. The V gene is TRBV9, the J gene TRBJ2-7; either TRBD1 or TRBD2 may fit D (5 bases each). The CDR3 is made up of 14 amino acids. V was shortened by 2 bases and J by 0 bases, with 9 bases between the two germline ends. Germline V gene data show CDR1 as SGDLS and CDR2 as YYNGEE.

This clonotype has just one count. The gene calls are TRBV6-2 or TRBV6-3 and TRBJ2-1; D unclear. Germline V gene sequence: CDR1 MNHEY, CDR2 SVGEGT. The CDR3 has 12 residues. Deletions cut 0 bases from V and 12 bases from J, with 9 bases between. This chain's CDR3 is CASSYSLHGQFF. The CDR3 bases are TGTGCCAGCAGTTACTCGTTACATGGGCAGTTCTTC.

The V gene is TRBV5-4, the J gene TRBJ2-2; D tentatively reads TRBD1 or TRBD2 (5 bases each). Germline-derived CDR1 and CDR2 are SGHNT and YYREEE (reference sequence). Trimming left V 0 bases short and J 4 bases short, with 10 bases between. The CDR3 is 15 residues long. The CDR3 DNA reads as TGTGCCAGCAGCTTGGTAGGGGCGGGCACCGGGGAGCTGTTTTTT. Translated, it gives CASSLVGAGTGELFF.

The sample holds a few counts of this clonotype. CDR3 sequence reads: CASSPRGYGNQPQHF. The CDR3, as DNA: TGTGCCAGCAGTCCCAGGGGCTATGGCAATCAGCCCCAGCATTTT. The rearrangement joins TRBV27 to TRBJ1-5, with D perhaps TRBD1 (6 bases). The CDR3 has 15 amino acids. Trimming stripped 5 bases from V and 2 bases from J, with 13 bases between. The germline V gene has CDR1 MNHEY and CDR2 SMNVEV (reference sequence).

The CDR3, as DNA: TGTGCCAGCAGTGGGGAAACAGGGGGGCAGCCCCAGCATTTT. Amino acids: CASSGETGGQPQHF. The V and J genes are TRBV12-3 or TRBV12-4 and TRBJ1-5; 8 bases are a match to TRBD1. Trimming cost V 5 bases and J 7 bases; bases outside gene matches: 7. The CDR3 sequence is 14 residues long.

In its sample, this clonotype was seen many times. CDR3 in amino acids: CASSSEAPNRGNRRGYTF. CDR3 coding DNA: TGTGCCAGCAGCTCCGAAGCACCTAACAGGGGGAACCGAAGAGGCTACACCTTC. This chain connects TRBV7-8 to TRBJ1-2; TRBD1 agrees at 8 bases. CDR1 and CDR2 from the germline V gene are SGHVS and FQNEAQ. The CDR3 covers 18 residues. V lost 4 bases, J lost 8 bases, and 21 bases stayed unmatched.

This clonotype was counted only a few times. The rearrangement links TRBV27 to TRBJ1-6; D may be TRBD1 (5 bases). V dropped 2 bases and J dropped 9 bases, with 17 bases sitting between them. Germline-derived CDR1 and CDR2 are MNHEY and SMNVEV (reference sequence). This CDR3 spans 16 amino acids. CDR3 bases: TGTGCCAGCAGTTTAGGCGGGGACGAAGGGATTTCACCCCTCCACTTT. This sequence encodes CASSLGGDEGISPLHF.

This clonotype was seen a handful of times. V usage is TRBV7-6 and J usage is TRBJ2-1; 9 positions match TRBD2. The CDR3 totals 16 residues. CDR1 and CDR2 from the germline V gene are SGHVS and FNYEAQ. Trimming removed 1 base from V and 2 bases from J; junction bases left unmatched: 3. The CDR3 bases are TGTGCCAGCAGCTTAGGGGGCGGGGGGGCCTACAATGAGCAGTTCTTC. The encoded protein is CASSLGGGGAYNEQFF.

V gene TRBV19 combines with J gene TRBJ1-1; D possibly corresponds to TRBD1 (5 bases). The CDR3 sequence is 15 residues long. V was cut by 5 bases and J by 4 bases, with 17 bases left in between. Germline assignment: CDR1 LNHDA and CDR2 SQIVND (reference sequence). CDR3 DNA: TGTGCCAGTAGTGGCCTAGGACAACCGGCCACTGAAGCTTTCTTT. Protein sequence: CASSGLGQPATEAFF.

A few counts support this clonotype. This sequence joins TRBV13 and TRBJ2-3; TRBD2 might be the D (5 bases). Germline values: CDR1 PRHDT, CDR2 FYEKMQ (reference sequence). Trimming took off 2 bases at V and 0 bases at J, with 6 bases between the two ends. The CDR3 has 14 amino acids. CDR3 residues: CASSLWTSTDTQYF. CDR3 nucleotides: TGTGCCAGCAGCTTATGGACTAGCACAGATACGCAGTATTTT.